These T cell receptor beta chains were read from a single sample in a study of blood T cells in healthy people across ages. TCRdb itself ran the 5' RACE reads through MiXCR, one entry per CDR3 protein. The sample holds about 1.1 million distinct CDR3 sequences; approximately 38% are singletons and the top ten take about an eighth. Sequencing was done on a sample of blood. These receptors came from a man aged 18 to 30 in good health. Each CDR3 is given with its conserved first and last residue. A D gene is named only where the DNA matches it firmly. Clone size is stated in some rows and not others, as once, few, many or a class when expanded.

D gene	V gene	J gene	clone size	CDR3 protein	CDR3 DNA
.	TRBV6-6	TRBJ2-1	few	CASKNPYNEQFF	TGTGCCAGCAAAAACCCCTACAATGAGCAGTTCTTC
.	TRBV7-9	TRBJ1-4	.	CASSRRQESNEKLFF	TGTGCCAGCAGCCGGAGACAGGAGTCTAATGAAAAACTGTTTTTT
.	TRBV5-1	TRBJ1-6	many	CASSWDYNSPLHF	TGCGCCAGCAGCTGGGACTATAATTCACCCCTCCACTTT
.	TRBV6-2/TRBV6-3	TRBJ1-2	few	CATEVGYYGYTF	TGTGCCACGGAAGTCGGTTACTATGGCTACACCTTC
TRBD1	TRBV29-1	TRBJ1-2	.	CSVKMRGLYYGYTF	TGCAGCGTTAAAATGAGGGGGCTCTACTATGGCTACACCTTC
.	TRBV7-2	TRBJ2-3	.	CASSLDRKGGFADTQYF	TGTGCCAGCAGCTTAGATCGGAAAGGGGGGTTCGCAGATACGCAGTATTTT
TRBD1	TRBV12-3/TRBV12-4	TRBJ1-4	.	CASSSGQGGLEKLFF	TGTGCCAGCAGTTCCGGACAGGGGGGACTTGAAAAACTGTTTTTT
TRBD1	TRBV5-1	TRBJ1-2	many	CASSLTGANYGYTF	TGCGCCAGCAGCTTGACAGGGGCTAACTATGGCTACACCTTC
.	TRBV2	TRBJ1-5	few	CASSPPNGLPQHF	TGTGCCAGCAGTCCTCCGAATGGGTTGCCCCAGCATTTT
TRBD1	TRBV11-2	TRBJ1-6	.	CASRWQGADYNSPLHF	TGTGCCAGCAGGTGGCAGGGGGCAGACTATAATTCACCCCTCCACTTT
.	TRBV9	TRBJ2-1	few	CASSPPDRKTLFF	TGTGCCAGCAGCCCACCCGATCGAAAAACCCTGTTCTTC
.	TRBV2	TRBJ1-5	.	CASNPDYNQPQHF	TGTGCCAGCAATCCCGACTACAATCAGCCCCAGCATTTT
.	TRBV20-1	TRBJ2-7	few	CSAIPLSPTRTYEQYF	TGCAGTGCTATACCTCTCAGTCCAACACGGACTTACGAGCAGTACTTC
.	TRBV20-1	TRBJ1-2	few	CSAWDGTNYGYTF	TGCAGTGCTTGGGACGGTACTAACTATGGCTACACCTTC
.	TRBV29-1	TRBJ1-1	few	CSVEEADTEAFF	TGCAGCGTTGAGGAGGCGGACACTGAAGCTTTCTTT
.	TRBV7-3	TRBJ1-1	few	CASSHDENTEAFF	TGTGCCAGCAGCCATGATGAGAACACTGAAGCTTTCTTT
TRBD1	TRBV20-1	TRBJ1-6	.	CSALRQGGYNSPLHF	TGCAGTGCTCTTAGACAGGGGGGTTATAATTCACCCCTCCACTTT
TRBD2	TRBV12-3/TRBV12-4	TRBJ2-3	.	CASTLTSEDTDTQYF	TGTGCCAGCACCCTGACTAGCGAGGACACAGATACGCAGTATTTT
.	TRBV7-8	TRBJ1-1	few	CASSLIEGIEAFF	TGTGCCAGCAGCTTAATCGAGGGAATTGAAGCTTTCTTT
TRBD1	TRBV2	TRBJ2-7	.	CASKRQGVKTYEQYF	TGTGCCAGCAAAAGACAGGGGGTTAAGACCTACGAGCAGTACTTC
TRBD1	TRBV28	TRBJ2-1	.	CASSPGQGARSGNEQFF	TGTGCCAGCAGTCCCGGACAGGGGGCGCGTTCGGGGAATGAGCAGTTCTTC
TRBD2	TRBV4-2	TRBJ2-1	.	CASSQDGIAGDEQFF	TGTGCCAGCAGCCAAGATGGAATAGCGGGGGATGAGCAGTTCTTC
.	TRBV12-3/TRBV12-4	TRBJ1-2	many	CASSLGAPYGYTF	TGTGCCAGCAGTTTGGGGGCGCCCTATGGCTACACCTTC
.	TRBV4-1	TRBJ2-5	.	CASRKHGTLRETQYF	TGCGCCAGCAGGAAACACGGGACACTTAGGGAGACCCAGTACTTC
.	TRBV29-1	TRBJ2-5	few	CSVGGPGLQETQYF	TGCAGCGTTGGAGGTCCGGGACTTCAAGAGACCCAGTACTTC
TRBD1	TRBV27	TRBJ2-1	.	CASNRAGGHYNEQFF	TGTGCCAGCAATCGAGCAGGGGGCCACTACAATGAGCAGTTCTTC
.	TRBV20-1	TRBJ2-5	.	CSALQGGETQYF	TGCAGTGCTTTACAGGGAGGGGAGACCCAGTACTTC
.	TRBV14	TRBJ1-6	.	CASSQVWRNSPLHF	TGTGCCAGCAGCCAAGTTTGGCGTAATTCACCCCTCCACTTT
TRBD1	TRBV5-1	TRBJ2-1	few	CASSGRTGDNEQFF	TGCGCCAGCAGCGGAAGGACAGGGGACAATGAGCAGTTCTTC
.	TRBV7-6	TRBJ1-5	.	CASSLSGGDSNQPQHF	TGTGCCAGCAGCTTATCAGGAGGGGACAGCAATCAGCCCCAGCATTTT
.	TRBV10-3	TRBJ1-5	.	CAISGGEPPGQPQHF	TGTGCCATCAGTGGGGGTGAGCCCCCGGGGCAGCCCCAGCATTTT
.	TRBV6-2/TRBV6-3	TRBJ2-1	few	CASSDGRYNEQFF	TGTGCCAGCAGTGACGGCAGATACAATGAGCAGTTCTTC
TRBD1	TRBV12-3/TRBV12-4	TRBJ2-2	.	CASSPPDRVTGELFF	TGTGCCAGCAGTCCCCCGGACAGGGTCACCGGGGAGCTGTTTTTT
.	TRBV20-1	TRBJ2-1	.	CSARERGRSYNEQFF	TGCAGTGCTAGAGAGCGGGGTCGCTCCTACAATGAGCAGTTCTTC
.	TRBV7-9	TRBJ2-5	.	CASSLGPWETQYF	TGTGCCAGCAGCTTAGGACCCTGGGAGACCCAGTACTTC
.	TRBV19	TRBJ1-1	.	CASSTTTENTEAFF	TGTGCCAGTAGTACGACCACAGAGAACACTGAAGCTTTCTTT
.	TRBV4-3	TRBJ1-2	.	CASSQESYGHYGYTF	TGCGCCAGCAGCCAAGAATCATACGGTCACTATGGCTACACCTTC
.	TRBV29-1	TRBJ1-2	.	CSVDRKDGYTF	TGCAGCGTTGATCGGAAGGATGGCTACACCTTC
.	TRBV5-1	TRBJ2-5	.	CASSLVPGTQETQYF	TGCGCCAGCAGCTTGGTTCCTGGGACACAAGAGACCCAGTACTTC
.	TRBV7-2	TRBJ1-4	.	CARSPDVTNEKLFF	TGTGCCAGGAGCCCCGACGTTACTAATGAAAAACTGTTTTTT
.	TRBV6-6	TRBJ1-2	.	CASSYADRTSYGYTF	TGTGCCAGCAGTTACGCTGACAGGACATCCTATGGCTACACCTTC
.	TRBV6-2/TRBV6-3	TRBJ1-1	.	CASSYSSLFEAFF	TGTGCCAGCAGTTACTCGAGCCTGTTTGAAGCTTTCTTT
.	TRBV6-2/TRBV6-3	TRBJ2-1	few	CASSYYWGDRTTEVYNEQFF	TGTGCCAGCAGTTACTACTGGGGAGACAGGACAACCGAGGTCTACAATGAGCAGTTCTTC
.	TRBV3-1	TRBJ1-2	once	CASSQEAGYQGYTF	TGTGCCAGCAGCCAAGAGGCGGGGTACCAGGGCTACACCTTC
.	TRBV4-2	TRBJ1-2	few	CASSQDASPDYGYTF	TGTGCCAGCAGCCAAGATGCTTCGCCAGACTATGGCTACACCTTC
.	TRBV6-2/TRBV6-3	TRBJ2-7	.	CASSYLNNEQYF	TGTGCCAGCAGTTACTTGAACAATGAGCAGTACTTC
TRBD2	TRBV9	TRBJ2-3	.	CASSVVGTSGTDTQYF	TGTGCCAGCAGCGTAGTGGGGACTAGCGGCACAGATACGCAGTATTTT
.	TRBV9	TRBJ1-2	.	CASSARGYRGYTF	TGTGCCAGCAGCGCCCGAGGGTATCGTGGCTACACCTTC
TRBD2	TRBV7-3	TRBJ2-2	.	CASSLTGGVKAGALGTGELFF	TGTGCCAGCAGCTTAACGGGTGGGGTGAAGGCGGGAGCTCTCGGAACCGGGGAGCTGTTTTTT
TRBD2	TRBV10-3	TRBJ2-7	.	CATCSSGGVYEQYF	TGTGCCACCTGTTCTAGCGGGGGGGTTTATGAGCAGTACTTC
TRBD1	TRBV6-6	TRBJ1-2	few	CASSYSDRGPNYGYTF	TGTGCCAGCAGTTACTCGGACAGGGGGCCTAACTATGGCTACACCTTC
TRBD1	TRBV20-1	TRBJ2-1	.	CSAIRTGVSEQFF	TGCAGTGCTATTCGTACAGGGGTTAGTGAGCAGTTCTTC
.	TRBV10-3	TRBJ2-2	few	CAISSDGNTGELFF	TGTGCCATCAGTTCGGACGGGAACACCGGGGAGCTGTTTTTT
.	TRBV6-2/TRBV6-3	TRBJ2-1	.	CASSYFRINEQFF	TGTGCCAGCAGTTACTTCCGGATCAATGAGCAGTTCTTC